The rows below give T cell receptor beta chains drawn from one sample of a study of vaccination effects on CD4 cells after COVID-19. The repertoire was sequenced with immunoSEQ multiplex PCR; TCRdb's copy has only in-frame clones and lacks some. Of 68,000 or so clones listed, about 80% were seen once; the top ten hold roughly an eighth. These TCRs are of unknown antigen specificity. Sequenced material: CD4+ T cells from PBMCs cultured with SARS-CoV-2 spike peptides, taken before COVID-19 vaccination. These receptors all stem from a human donor who received a COVID-19 vaccine. Both conserved end residues are part of each CDR3. D genes are given only for firm matches. Clone size appears in some rows only: once, few, many, or a class for an expanded clone.

clone size	J gene	D gene	V gene	CDR3 DNA	CDR3 protein
NA	TRBJ2-5	TRBD2	TRBV2	TGTGCCAGCAGTGATATAGAAGGGGCTAGCGGGGAAGAGACCCAGTACTTC	CASSDIEGASGEETQYF
once	TRBJ1-5	TRBD1	TRBV7-8	TGTGCCAGCAGCCCCCCAGGGACAGGGGGCTATCAGCCCCAGCATTTT	CASSPPGTGGYQPQHF
NA	TRBJ2-5	NA	TRBV3-1/TRBV3-2	TGTGCCAGCAGCCAACGGAGGGAGGAGACCCAGTACTTC	CASSQRREETQYF
NA	TRBJ1-4	TRBD1	TRBV24-1	TGTGCCACCAGTGATTCCGGGACAGGGGGAGAAAAACTGTTTTTT	CATSDSGTGGEKLFF
NA	TRBJ2-3	TRBD2	TRBV5-1	TGCGCCAGCAGCCTTTTAGCGGGGGGCACAGATACGCAGTATTTT	CASSLLAGGTDTQYF
NA	TRBJ1-6	TRBD1	TRBV18	TGTGCCAGCTCGCAGCAGGGGGCAGGTTCACCCCTCCACTTT	CASSQQGAGSPLHF
NA	TRBJ1-1	NA	TRBV15	TGTGCCACCAGCAATCGGGGGGCCAACACTGAAGCTTTCTTT	CATSNRGANTEAFF
NA	TRBJ2-1	NA	TRBV7-3	TGTGCCAGCAGCCCAGGACGATCGAGCTCCTACAATGAGCAGTTCTTC	CASSPGRSSSYNEQFF
NA	TRBJ2-3	NA	TRBV29-1	TGCAGCGTTGCGAGGGTCGGGACAGATACGCAGTATTTT	CSVARVGTDTQYF
NA	TRBJ1-1	TRBD1	TRBV7-2	TGTGCCAGCAGCCGGGACAGGGTAGACACTGAAGCTTTCTTT	CASSRDRVDTEAFF
once	TRBJ1-1	NA	TRBV9	TGTGCCAGCAGCGTAAGGGATTTGGGTAACACTGAAGCTTTCTTT	CASSVRDLGNTEAFF
NA	TRBJ1-6	NA	TRBV27	TGTGCCAGCAGTTTTCGGCGGGGGGATACCGCCCTCCACTTT	CASSFRRGDTALHF
NA	TRBJ2-1	NA	TRBV12-3/TRBV12-4	TGTGCCAGCAGTTTCGGGCCTTACAATGAGCAGTTCTTC	CASSFGPYNEQFF
NA	TRBJ1-2	TRBD1	TRBV7-2	TGTGCCAGCAGCTCCTCCGGGACAGTATATGGCTACACCTTC	CASSSSGTVYGYTF
NA	TRBJ2-1	TRBD1	TRBV4-1	TGCGCCAGCAGCCCTCCGGGACAGGGTCACAATGAGCAGTTCTTC	CASSPPGQGHNEQFF
NA	TRBJ1-4	TRBD1	TRBV30	TGTGCCTCAACGACAGGGAGGGATGAAAAACTGTTTTTT	CASTTGRDEKLFF
NA	TRBJ2-1	TRBD1	TRBV9	TGTGCCAGCAGCCCCCAGGGGACAGCCTTTGGGGGTGAGCAGTTCTTC	CASSPQGTAFGGEQFF
NA	TRBJ2-1	NA	TRBV6-5	TGTGCCAGCAGCCCAAGGCAATCCTACAATGAGCAGTTCTTC	CASSPRQSYNEQFF
NA	TRBJ2-1	TRBD2	TRBV7-3	TGTGCCAGCAGCTCTAGCGGGGGCTCAGTCAATGAGCAGTTCTTC	CASSSSGGSVNEQFF
NA	TRBJ1-5	NA	TRBV7-2	TGTGCCAGCAGCTTCACCGGGACCGCAAATCAGCCCCAGCATTTT	CASSFTGTANQPQHF
NA	TRBJ1-2	TRBD1	TRBV19	TGTGCCAGTAGTGAGACAGGGATGAAAAACTATGGCTACACCTTC	CASSETGMKNYGYTF
few	TRBJ2-2	TRBD1	TRBV5-1	TGCGCCAGCAGCTGGGGGGACAGGGACACCGGGGAGCTGTTTTTT	CASSWGDRDTGELFF
NA	TRBJ2-3	NA	TRBV5-6	TGTGCCAGCAGCTTGAATCCGGTCACAGATACGCAGTATTTT	CASSLNPVTDTQYF
NA	TRBJ1-4	NA	TRBV7-8	TGTGCCAGCAGCACCCACGACAGGACAACTAATGAAAAACTGTTTTTT	CASSTHDRTTNEKLFF
NA	TRBJ2-5	NA	TRBV3-1/TRBV3-2	TGTGCCAGCAGGAGAAGGGGGCAAGAGACCCAGTACTTC	CASRRRGQETQYF
NA	TRBJ2-3	NA	TRBV10-3	TGTGCCATCAGTGATACGACCTTCCCCACAGATACGCAGTATTTT	CAISDTTFPTDTQYF
NA	TRBJ1-5	NA	TRBV7-2	TGTGCCAGCAGCAGATTGGGAATCATTAATCAGCCCCAGCATTTT	CASSRLGIINQPQHF
NA	TRBJ2-1	NA	TRBV30	TGTGCCTGGAGTGGCCGGGACGCTGAGCAGTTCTTC	CAWSGRDAEQFF
NA	TRBJ2-1	TRBD1	TRBV19	TGTGCCAGTAGTGGTGACAGGGGGCAGTTCTTC	CASSGDRGQFF
NA	TRBJ1-2	NA	TRBV12-3/TRBV12-4	TGTGCCAGCAGCCGATCATATGGCTACACCTTC	CASSRSYGYTF
NA	TRBJ1-3	NA	TRBV3-1/TRBV3-2	TGTGCCAGCAGCCAACGATCCAAAGGAAACACCATATATTTT	CASSQRSKGNTIYF
NA	TRBJ2-5	TRBD2	TRBV7-9	TGTGCCAGCAGCCCACGGGGGGGGTACCAAGAGACCCAGTACTTC	CASSPRGGYQETQYF
NA	TRBJ1-2	NA	TRBV6-5	TGTGCCAGCAGTCGGGGGGGTCGGGGGCATGGCTACACCTTC	CASSRGGRGHGYTF
once	TRBJ1-5	TRBD1	TRBV2	TGTGCCAGCAGTGGGGACAGGGGGAAGCAGCCCCAGCATTTT	CASSGDRGKQPQHF
NA	TRBJ1-1	NA	TRBV20-1	TGCAGTGCTAGTGGGGGGGCAGGGCACACTGAAGCTTTCTTT	CSASGGAGHTEAFF
few	TRBJ1-4	NA	TRBV4-1	TGCGCCAGCAGCCTTACAGGGACGACTAATGAAAAACTGTTTTTT	CASSLTGTTNEKLFF
NA	TRBJ1-5	TRBD1	TRBV20-1	TGCAGTGCTAGTCTACAGGGGCTGGGCAATCAGCCCCAGCATTTT	CSASLQGLGNQPQHF
few	TRBJ1-2	NA	TRBV28	TGTGCCAGCAGTTCCTCCGGACTGCTCTATGGCTACACCTTC	CASSSSGLLYGYTF
NA	TRBJ1-5	NA	TRBV27	TGTGCCAGCAGTCCTTATGTGGGGATGAATCAGCCCCAGCATTTT	CASSPYVGMNQPQHF
NA	TRBJ1-1	NA	TRBV18	TGTGCCAGCTCACCTGCGGAGGGGCTCAACACTGAAGCTTTCTTT	CASSPAEGLNTEAFF
NA	TRBJ1-5	TRBD1	TRBV6-2/TRBV6-3	TGTGCCAGCAGTTACCAAGGGGGCAGCAATCAGCCCCAGCATTTT	CASSYQGGSNQPQHF
few	TRBJ1-5	NA	TRBV7-8	TGTGCCAGCAGCTTAATAAAGGGGCACAATCAGCCCCAGCATTTT	CASSLIKGHNQPQHF
NA	TRBJ2-3	TRBD2	TRBV2	TGTGCCAGCAGCCCTAGCGGGGTAGATACGCAGTATTTT	CASSPSGVDTQYF
NA	TRBJ1-1	TRBD1	TRBV7-9	TGTGCCAGCAGCGGGCTTGAGGACAGGGGTGTTTACATGAACACTGAAGCTTTCTTT	CASSGLEDRGVYMNTEAFF
NA	TRBJ2-2	TRBD2	TRBV6-4	TGTGCCAGCAGTGACTCCGGACTAGCGGGTAGAACGAACACCGGGGAGCTGTTTTTT	CASSDSGLAGRTNTGELFF
NA	TRBJ2-1	NA	TRBV15	TGTGCCACCAGCGACCAGGGGGGCCGGACATACAATGAGCAGTTCTTC	CATSDQGGRTYNEQFF
NA	TRBJ2-2	TRBD1	TRBV5-1	TGCGCCAGCAGCCATTCGGGACAGGGGAATACCGGGGAGCTGTTTTTT	CASSHSGQGNTGELFF
NA	TRBJ1-1	NA	TRBV2	TGTGCCAGTGGGGGGAAATTAGGCACTGAAGCTTTCTTT	CASGGKLGTEAFF
NA	TRBJ2-2	NA	TRBV14	TGTGCCAGCAGCCAACAACTAGTTCGTCCGAACACCGGGGAGCTGTTTTTT	CASSQQLVRPNTGELFF
once	TRBJ2-1	TRBD2	TRBV5-1	TGCGCCAGCAGTCGCGGGACTAGCGGATACAATGAGCAGTTCTTC	CASSRGTSGYNEQFF
NA	TRBJ2-3	TRBD2	TRBV2	TGTGCCAGCAGTGAAAGCGGGGGCCTTATCACAGATACGCAGTATTTT	CASSESGGLITDTQYF
NA	TRBJ2-3	TRBD2	TRBV7-2	TGTGCCAGCAGCCCGGGGGGTCTCACAGATACGCAGTATTTT	CASSPGGLTDTQYF
NA	TRBJ2-1	NA	TRBV18	TGTGCCAGCTCACCAAAAGGGGACAATGAGCAGTTCTTC	CASSPKGDNEQFF
few	TRBJ1-2	NA	TRBV28	TGTGCCAGCAGTACAGGGCGGGACTATGGCTACACCTTC	CASSTGRDYGYTF
NA	TRBJ2-3	NA	TRBV7-3	TGTGCCAGTAGACCGGGGGGCGCAGATACGCAGTATTTT	CASRPGGADTQYF
once	TRBJ1-2	TRBD1	TRBV28	TGTGCCAGCAGTTTATTGGGGACAGGTGGGAACTATGGCTACACCTTC	CASSLLGTGGNYGYTF
NA	TRBJ2-3	TRBD1	TRBV19	TGTGCCAGTCAATCCACGGGACAGGCCGTGGATACGCAGTATTTT	CASQSTGQAVDTQYF
NA	TRBJ2-6	NA	TRBV19	TGTGCCAGTAATGGACCCTCTGGGGCCAACGTCCTGACTTTC	CASNGPSGANVLTF
NA	TRBJ1-2	NA	TRBV19	TGTGCCAGTAGCTTCTCCGGGGGGGGCTACACCTTC	CASSFSGGGYTF
NA	TRBJ1-1	NA	TRBV5-1	TGCGCCAGCAGCTTAACAGAGATGAACACTGAAGCTTTCTTT	CASSLTEMNTEAFF